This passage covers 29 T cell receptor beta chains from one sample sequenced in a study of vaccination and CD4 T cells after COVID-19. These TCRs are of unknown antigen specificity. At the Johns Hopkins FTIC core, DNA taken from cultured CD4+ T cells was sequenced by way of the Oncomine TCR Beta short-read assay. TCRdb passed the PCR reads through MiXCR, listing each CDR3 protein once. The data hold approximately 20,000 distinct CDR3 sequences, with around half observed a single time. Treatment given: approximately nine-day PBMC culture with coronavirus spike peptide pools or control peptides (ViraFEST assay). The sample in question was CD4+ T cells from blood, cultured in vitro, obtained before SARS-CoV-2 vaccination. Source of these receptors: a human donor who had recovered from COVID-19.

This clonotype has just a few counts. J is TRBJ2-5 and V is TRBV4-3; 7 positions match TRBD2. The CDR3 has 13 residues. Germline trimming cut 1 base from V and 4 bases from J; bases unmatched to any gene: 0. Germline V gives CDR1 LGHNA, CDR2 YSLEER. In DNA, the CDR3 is TGCGCCAGCAGCCAAGCGGGGGGAGAGACCCAGTACTTC. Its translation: CASSQAGGETQYF.

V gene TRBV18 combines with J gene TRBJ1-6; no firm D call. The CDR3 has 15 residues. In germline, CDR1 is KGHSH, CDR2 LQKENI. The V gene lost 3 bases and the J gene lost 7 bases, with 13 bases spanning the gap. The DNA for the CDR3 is TGTGCCAGCTCACCCGGATTCGGAACGAATTCACCCCTCCACTTT. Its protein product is CASSPGFGTNSPLHF.

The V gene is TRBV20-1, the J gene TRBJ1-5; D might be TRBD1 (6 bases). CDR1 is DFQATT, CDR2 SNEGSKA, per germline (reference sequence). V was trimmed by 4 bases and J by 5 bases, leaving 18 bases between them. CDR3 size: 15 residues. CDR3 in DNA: TGCAGTGCTACTACAGGGTCCAGGACATATCAGCCCCAGCATTTT. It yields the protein CSATTGSRTYQPQHF.

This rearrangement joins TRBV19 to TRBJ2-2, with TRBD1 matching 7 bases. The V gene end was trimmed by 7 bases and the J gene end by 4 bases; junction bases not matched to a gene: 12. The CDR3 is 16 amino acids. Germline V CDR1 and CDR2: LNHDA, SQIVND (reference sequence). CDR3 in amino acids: CASNMQDRRPTGELFF. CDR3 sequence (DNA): TGTGCCAGTAATATGCAGGACAGGCGACCCACCGGGGAGCTGTTTTTT.

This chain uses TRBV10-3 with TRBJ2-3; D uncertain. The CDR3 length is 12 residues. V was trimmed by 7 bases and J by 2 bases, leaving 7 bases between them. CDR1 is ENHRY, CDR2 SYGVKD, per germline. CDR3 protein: CAIKDLTDTQYF. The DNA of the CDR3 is TGTGCCATCAAGGACCTCACAGATACGCAGTATTTT.

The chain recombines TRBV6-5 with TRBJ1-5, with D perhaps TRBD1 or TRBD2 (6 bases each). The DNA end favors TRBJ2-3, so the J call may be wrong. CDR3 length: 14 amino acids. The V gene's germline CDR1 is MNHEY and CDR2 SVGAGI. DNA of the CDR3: TGTGCCAGCAGTTATCCCAGGGGAGGTCAGCCCCAGTATTTT. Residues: CASSYPRGGQPQYF.

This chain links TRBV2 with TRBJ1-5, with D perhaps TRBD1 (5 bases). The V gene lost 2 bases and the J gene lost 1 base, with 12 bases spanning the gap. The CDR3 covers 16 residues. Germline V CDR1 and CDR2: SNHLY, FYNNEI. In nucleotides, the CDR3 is TGTGCCAGCAGTGAAATGGGGGGGAGAAGCAATCAGCCCCAGCATTTT. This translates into CASSEMGGRSNQPQHF.

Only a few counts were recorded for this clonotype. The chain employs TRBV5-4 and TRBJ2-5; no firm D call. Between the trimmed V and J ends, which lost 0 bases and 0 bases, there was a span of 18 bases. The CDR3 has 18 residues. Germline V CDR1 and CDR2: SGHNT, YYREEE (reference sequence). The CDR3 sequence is CASSLGAGPYTYQETQYF. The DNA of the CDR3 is TGTGCCAGCAGCTTGGGAGCAGGACCATACACCTACCAAGAGACCCAGTACTTC.

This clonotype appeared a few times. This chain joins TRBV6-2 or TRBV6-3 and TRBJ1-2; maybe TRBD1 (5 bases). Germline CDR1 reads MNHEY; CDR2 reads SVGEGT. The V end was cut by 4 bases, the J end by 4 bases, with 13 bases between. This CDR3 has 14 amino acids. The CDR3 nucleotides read TGTGCCAGCAGTTCTGCGGGGGTGTCCTATGGCTACACCTTC. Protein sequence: CASSSAGVSYGYTF.

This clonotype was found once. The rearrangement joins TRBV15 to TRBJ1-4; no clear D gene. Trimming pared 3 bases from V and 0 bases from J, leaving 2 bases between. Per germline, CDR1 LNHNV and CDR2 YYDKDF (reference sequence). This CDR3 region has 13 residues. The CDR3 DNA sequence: TGTGCCACCAGCAGCTCAACTAATGAAAAACTGTTTTTT. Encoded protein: CATSSSTNEKLFF.

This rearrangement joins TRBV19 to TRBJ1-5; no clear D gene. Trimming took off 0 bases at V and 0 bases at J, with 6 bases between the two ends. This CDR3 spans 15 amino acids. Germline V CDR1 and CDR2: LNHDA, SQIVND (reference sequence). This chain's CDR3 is CASSIEGTSNQPQHF. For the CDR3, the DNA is TGTGCCAGTAGTATAGAAGGAACTAGCAATCAGCCCCAGCATTTT.

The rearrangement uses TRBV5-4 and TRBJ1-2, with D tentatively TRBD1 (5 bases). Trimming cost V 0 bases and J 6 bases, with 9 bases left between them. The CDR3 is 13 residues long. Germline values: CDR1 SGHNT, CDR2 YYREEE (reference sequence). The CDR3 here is CASSLAGGNGYTF. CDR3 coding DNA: TGTGCCAGCAGCTTGGCGGGGGGGAATGGCTACACCTTC.

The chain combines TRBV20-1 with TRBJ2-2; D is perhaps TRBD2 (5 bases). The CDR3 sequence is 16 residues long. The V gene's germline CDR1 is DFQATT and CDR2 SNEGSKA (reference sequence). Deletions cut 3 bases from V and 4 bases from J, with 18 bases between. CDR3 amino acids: CSASPPLGKGTGELFF. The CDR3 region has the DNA TGCAGTGCTAGTCCCCCCCTCGGGAAAGGCACCGGGGAGCTGTTTTTT.

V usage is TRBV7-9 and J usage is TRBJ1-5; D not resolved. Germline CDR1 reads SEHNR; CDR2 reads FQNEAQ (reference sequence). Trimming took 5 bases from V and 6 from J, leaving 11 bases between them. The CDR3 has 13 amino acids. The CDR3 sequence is CASSPLSAQPQHF. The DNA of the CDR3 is TGTGCCAGCAGCCCTCTTTCCGCTCAGCCCCAGCATTTT.

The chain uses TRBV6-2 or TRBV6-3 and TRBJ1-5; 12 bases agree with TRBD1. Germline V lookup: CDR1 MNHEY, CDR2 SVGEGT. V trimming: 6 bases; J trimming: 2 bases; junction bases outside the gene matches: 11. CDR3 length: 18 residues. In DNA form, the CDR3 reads TGTGCCAGCAGGAAGGGGACAGGGGGCAGTAGGGGCAATCAGCCCCAGCATTTT. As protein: CASRKGTGGSRGNQPQHF.

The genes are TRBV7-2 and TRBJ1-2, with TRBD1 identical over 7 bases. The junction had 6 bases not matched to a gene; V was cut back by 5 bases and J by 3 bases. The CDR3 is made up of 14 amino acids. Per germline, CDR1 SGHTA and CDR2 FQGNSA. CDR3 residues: CASSPDREYYGYTF. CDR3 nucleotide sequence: TGTGCCAGCAGCCCAGACAGGGAATACTATGGCTACACCTTC.

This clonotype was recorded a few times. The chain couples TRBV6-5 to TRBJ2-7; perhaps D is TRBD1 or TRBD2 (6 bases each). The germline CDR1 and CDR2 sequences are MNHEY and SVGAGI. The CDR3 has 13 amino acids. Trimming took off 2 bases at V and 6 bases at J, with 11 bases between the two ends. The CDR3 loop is CASSYEGGLEQYF. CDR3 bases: TGTGCCAGCAGTTACGAGGGGGGACTCGAGCAGTACTTC.

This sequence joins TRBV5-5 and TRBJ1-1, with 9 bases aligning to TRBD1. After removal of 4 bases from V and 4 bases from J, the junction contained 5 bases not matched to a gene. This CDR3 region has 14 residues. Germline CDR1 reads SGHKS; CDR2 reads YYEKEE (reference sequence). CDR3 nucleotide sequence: TGTGCCAGCAGCATCCGGGACAGGGCCACTGAAGCTTTCTTT. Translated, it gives CASSIRDRATEAFF. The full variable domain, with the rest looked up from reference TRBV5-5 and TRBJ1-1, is DAGVTQSPTHLIKTRGQQVTLRCSPISGHKSVSWYQQVLGQGPQFIFQYYEKEERGRGNFPDRFSARQFPNYSSELNVNALLLGDSALYLCASSIRDRATEAFFGQGTRLTVV.

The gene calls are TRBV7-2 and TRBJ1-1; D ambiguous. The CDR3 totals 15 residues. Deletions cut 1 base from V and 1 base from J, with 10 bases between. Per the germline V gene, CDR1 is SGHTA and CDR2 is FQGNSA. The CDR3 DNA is TGTGCCAGCAGCTTAGTCGGGTCGGGGAACACTGAAGCTTTCTTT. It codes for CASSLVGSGNTEAFF.

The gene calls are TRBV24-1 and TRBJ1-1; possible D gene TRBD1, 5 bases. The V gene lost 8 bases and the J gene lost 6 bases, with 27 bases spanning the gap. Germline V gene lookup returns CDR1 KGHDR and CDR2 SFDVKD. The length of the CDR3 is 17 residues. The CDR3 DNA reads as TGTGCCACCATCACCCGTCCAAGGCGGCCAGGGCTCGCTGAAGCTTTCTTT. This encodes CATITRPRRPGLAEAFF.

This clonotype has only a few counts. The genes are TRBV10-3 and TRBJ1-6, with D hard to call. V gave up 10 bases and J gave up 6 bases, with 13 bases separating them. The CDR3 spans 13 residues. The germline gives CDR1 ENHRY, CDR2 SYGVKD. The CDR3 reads CATQAGGNSPLHF. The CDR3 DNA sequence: TGTGCCACCCAAGCCGGAGGTAATTCACCCCTCCACTTT.

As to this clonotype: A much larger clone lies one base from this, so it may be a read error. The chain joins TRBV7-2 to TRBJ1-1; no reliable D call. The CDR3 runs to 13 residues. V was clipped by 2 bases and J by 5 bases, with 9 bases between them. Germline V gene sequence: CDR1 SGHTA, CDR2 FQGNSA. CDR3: CASSLLGGTEAFF. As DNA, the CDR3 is TGTGCCAGCAGCTTATTAGGAGGGACTGAAGCTTTCTTT.

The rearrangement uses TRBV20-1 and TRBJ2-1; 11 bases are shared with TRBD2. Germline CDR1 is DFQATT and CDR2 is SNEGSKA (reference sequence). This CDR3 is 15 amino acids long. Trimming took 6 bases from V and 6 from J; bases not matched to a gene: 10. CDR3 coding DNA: TGCAGTGCGGGGAAGACTAGCGGGATTTCCAATGAGCAGTTCTTC. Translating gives CSAGKTSGISNEQFF.

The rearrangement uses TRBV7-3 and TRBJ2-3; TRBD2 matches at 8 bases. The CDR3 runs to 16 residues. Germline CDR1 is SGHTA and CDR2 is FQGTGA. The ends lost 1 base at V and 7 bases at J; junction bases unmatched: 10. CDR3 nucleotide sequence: TGTGCCAGCAGCTTAATGGGCGGGGGGACCTTGAATACGCAGTATTTT. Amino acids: CASSLMGGGTLNTQYF.

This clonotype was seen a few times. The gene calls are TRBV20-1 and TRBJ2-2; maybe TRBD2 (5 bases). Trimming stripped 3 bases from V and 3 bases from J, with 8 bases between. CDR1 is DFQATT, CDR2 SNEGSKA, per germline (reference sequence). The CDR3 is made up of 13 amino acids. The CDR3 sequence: CSASREDTGELFF. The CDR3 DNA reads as TGCAGTGCTAGTCGGGAAGACACCGGGGAGCTGTTTTTT.

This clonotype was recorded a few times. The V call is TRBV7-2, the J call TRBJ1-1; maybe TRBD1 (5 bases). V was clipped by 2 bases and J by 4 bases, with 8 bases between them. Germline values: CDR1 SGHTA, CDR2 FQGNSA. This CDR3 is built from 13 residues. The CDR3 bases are TGTGCCAGCAGCTTACCTGGGACCACTGAAGCTTTCTTT. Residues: CASSLPGTTEAFF.

This chain's CDR3 is CSVGAKDNEQFF. The DNA of the CDR3 is TGCAGTGTGGGCGCGAAGGACAATGAGCAGTTCTTC. The V and J genes are TRBV20-1 and TRBJ2-1; unclear D gene. The CDR3 is 12 amino acids. Germline CDR1 DFQATT, CDR2 SNEGSKA (reference sequence). Trimming shortened V by 7 bases and J by 5 bases, and 12 bases separated the two germline ends.

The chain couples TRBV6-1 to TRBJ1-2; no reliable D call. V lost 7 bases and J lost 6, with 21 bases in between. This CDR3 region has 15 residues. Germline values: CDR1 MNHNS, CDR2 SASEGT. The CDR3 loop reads CASILNLGLDHGYTF. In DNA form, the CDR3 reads TGTGCCAGCATCCTTAACCTGGGCTTGGACCATGGCTACACCTTC.

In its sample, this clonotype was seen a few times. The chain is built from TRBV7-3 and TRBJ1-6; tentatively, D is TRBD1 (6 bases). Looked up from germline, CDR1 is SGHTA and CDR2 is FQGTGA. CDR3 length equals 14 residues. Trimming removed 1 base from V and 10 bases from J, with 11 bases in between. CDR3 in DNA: TGTGCCAGCAGCTTAAAGGGGGGGGGATCACCCCTCCACTTT. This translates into CASSLKGGGSPLHF.